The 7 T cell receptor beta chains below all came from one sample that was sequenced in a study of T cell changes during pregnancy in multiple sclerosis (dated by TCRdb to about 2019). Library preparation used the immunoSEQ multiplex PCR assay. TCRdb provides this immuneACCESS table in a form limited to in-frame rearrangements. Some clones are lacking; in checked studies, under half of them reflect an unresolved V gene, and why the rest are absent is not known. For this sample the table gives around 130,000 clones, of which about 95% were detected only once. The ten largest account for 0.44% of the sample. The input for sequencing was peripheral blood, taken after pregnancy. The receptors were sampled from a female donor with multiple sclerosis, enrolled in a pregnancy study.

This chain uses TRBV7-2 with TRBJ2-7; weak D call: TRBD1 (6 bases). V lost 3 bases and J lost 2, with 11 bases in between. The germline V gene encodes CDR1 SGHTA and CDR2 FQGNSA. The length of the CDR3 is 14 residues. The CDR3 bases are TGTGCCAGCAGCTTCCCAGGACAGACCTACGAGCAGTACTTC. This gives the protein CASSFPGQTYEQYF.

The CDR3 here is CASSFTGSTDTQYF. Here the CDR3 DNA reads TGTGCCAGCAGCTTTACAGGGAGCACAGATACGCAGTATTTT. The rearrangement joins TRBV7-9 to TRBJ2-3, with D perhaps matching TRBD1 (6 bases). The CDR3 loop spans 14 amino acids. Germline V gene sequence: CDR1 SEHNR, CDR2 FQNEAQ (reference sequence). V lost 3 bases and J lost 0, with 7 bases in between.

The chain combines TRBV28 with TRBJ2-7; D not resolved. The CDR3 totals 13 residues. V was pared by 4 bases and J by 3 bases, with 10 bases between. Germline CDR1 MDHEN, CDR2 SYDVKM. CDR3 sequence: CASSSLSFYEQYF. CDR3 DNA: TGTGCCAGCAGTTCCCTTTCCTTCTACGAGCAGTACTTC.

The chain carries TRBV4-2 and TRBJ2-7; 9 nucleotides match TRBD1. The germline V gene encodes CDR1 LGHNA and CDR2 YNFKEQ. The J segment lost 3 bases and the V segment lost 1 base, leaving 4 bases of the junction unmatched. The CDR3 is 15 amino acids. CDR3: CASSQGDRGFYEQYF. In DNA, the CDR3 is TGTGCCAGCAGCCAAGGAGACAGGGGGTTCTACGAGCAGTACTTC.

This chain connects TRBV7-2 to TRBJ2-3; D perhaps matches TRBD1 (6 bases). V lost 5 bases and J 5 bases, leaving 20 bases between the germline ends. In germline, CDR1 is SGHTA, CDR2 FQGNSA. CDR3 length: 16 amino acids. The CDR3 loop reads CASSPFPSQGRDTQYF. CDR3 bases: TGTGCCAGCAGCCCCTTTCCCTCACAGGGTAGAGATACGCAGTATTTT.

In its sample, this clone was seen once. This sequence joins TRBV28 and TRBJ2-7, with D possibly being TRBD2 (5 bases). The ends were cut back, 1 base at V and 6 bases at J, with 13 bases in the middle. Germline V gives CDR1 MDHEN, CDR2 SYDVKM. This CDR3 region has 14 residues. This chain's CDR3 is CASSLLVLEAEQYF. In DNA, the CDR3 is TGTGCCAGCAGTTTATTAGTACTAGAGGCCGAGCAGTACTTC.

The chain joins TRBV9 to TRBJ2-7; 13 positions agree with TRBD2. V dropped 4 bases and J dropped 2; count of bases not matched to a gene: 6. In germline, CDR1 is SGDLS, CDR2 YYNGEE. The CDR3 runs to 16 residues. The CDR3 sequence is CASSPFGTSGAYEQYF. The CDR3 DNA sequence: TGTGCCAGCAGCCCTTTCGGGACTAGCGGGGCCTACGAGCAGTACTTC.